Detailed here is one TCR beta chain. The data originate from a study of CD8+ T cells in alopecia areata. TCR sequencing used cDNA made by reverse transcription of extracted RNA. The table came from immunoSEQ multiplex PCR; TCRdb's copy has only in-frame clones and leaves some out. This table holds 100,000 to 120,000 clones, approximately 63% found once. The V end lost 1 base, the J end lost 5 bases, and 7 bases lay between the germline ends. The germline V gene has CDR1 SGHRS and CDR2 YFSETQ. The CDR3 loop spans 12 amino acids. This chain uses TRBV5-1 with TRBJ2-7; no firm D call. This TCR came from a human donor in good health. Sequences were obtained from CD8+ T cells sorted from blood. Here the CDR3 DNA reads TGCGCCAGCAGCTTGTCCCCGAACGAGCAGTACTTC. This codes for CASSLSPNEQYF.